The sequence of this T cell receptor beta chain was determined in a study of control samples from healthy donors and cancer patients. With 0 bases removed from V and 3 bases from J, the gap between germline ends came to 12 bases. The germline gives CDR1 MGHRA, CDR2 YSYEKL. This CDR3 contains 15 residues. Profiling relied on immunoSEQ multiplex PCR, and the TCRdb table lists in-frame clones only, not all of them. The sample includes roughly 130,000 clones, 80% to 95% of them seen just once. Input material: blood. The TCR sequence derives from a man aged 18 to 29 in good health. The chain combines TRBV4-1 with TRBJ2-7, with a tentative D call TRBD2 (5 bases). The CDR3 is CASSQDLRAYYEQYF. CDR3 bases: TGCGCCAGCAGCCAAGATCTGAGGGCTTACTACGAGCAGTACTTC.